This T cell receptor (beta chain) was sequenced for a study of cytomegalovirus exposure and HLA in healthy donors. The study ran its PCR with 60 Vbeta and 13 Jbeta primers. Measured with immunoSEQ multiplex PCR; TCRdb has only the in-frame clones, and not every one. The sample has about 160,000 clones; 60% to 80% are singletons. CDR1 is MNHEY and CDR2 is SVGAGI in the germline V gene. The length of the CDR3 is 15 residues. V was clipped by 6 bases and J by 8 bases; unmatched bases: 15. The J gene is TRBJ1-2, the V gene TRBV6-5; 7 bases agree with TRBD1. The receptor was isolated from a woman aged 50 to 60 in good health and CMV-seropositive. The sample was PBMCs. In DNA, the CDR3 is TGTGCCAGCAGCCATACACCGACAGGGTTCGACGGCTACACCTTC. Protein sequence: CASSHTPTGFDGYTF.